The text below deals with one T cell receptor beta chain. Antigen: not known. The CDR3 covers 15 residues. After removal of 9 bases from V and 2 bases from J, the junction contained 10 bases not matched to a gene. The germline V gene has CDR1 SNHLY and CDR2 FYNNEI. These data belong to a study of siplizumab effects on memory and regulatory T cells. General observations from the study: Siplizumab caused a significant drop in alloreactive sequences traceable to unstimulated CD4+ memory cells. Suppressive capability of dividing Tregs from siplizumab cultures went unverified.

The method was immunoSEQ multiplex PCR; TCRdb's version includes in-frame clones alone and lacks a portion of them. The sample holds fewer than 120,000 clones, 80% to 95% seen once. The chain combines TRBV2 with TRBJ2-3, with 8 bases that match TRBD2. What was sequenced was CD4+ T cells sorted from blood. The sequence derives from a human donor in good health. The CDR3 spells CARSLAGGSTDTQYF. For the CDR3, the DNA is TGTGCCAGATCCCTCGCGGGGGGATCCACAGATACGCAGTATTTT.